What follows describes a single T cell receptor beta chain. What it recognizes is unknown. The sample is drawn from a study of cytomegalovirus exposure and HLA in healthy donors. Study-level results: As a later analysis showed, a missense DCLRE1C variant was linked to trimming of TCR beta V- and J-genes. The classifier reportedly diagnosed cytomegalovirus status with high specificity and sensitivity. A later analysis found TCR association rates differed by HLA locus, highest for DRB1 and lowest for HLA-C.

The J segment lost 1 base and the V segment lost 5 bases, leaving 11 bases of the junction unmatched. Germline assignment: CDR1 SGHAT and CDR2 FQNNGV. This CDR3 is 17 amino acids long. PCR amplification relied on 60 Vbeta primers (plus 13 Jbeta primers). Profiling relied on immunoSEQ multiplex PCR, and the TCRdb table lists in-frame clones only, not all of them. The sample has 220,000 or so clones; 70% to 85% are singletons. Sequences were obtained from PBMCs. V usage is TRBV11-2 and J usage is TRBJ1-5; TRBD1 agrees at 7 bases. The source is a man between 50 and 59 years old in good health and CMV-seronegative. For the CDR3, the DNA is TGTGCCAGCAGCGCTCAGACAGGGCCAGGGAGCAATCAGCCCCAGCATTTT. It codes for CASSAQTGPGSNQPQHF.